A selection of T cell receptor beta chains follows, all from one sample in a study of blood T cell repertoires in COVID-19. Profiled with immunoSEQ multiplex PCR; TCRdb holds only in-frame clones, not every one. The sample contains around 200,000 clones, around 90% of which appear only once. The sequenced sample was peripheral blood. These receptors came from a man between 35 and 55 years old with active or convalescent COVID-19. Each CDR3 is given without its conserved first and last residue.

v_gene,CDR3aa
TRBV7-2,ASSPRRGGGTEAF
TRBV9,ASSEAGGIYNEQF
TRBV5-1,ASSFPGGNTEAF
TRBV12-3/TRBV12-4,ASSLGGTGELF
TRBV19,ASSIKGAHEQF
TRBV7-9,ASSLDGGGDTQY
TRBV27,ASSLTPRNNHEKLF
TRBV19,ASSPDRGRSPLH
TRBV19,ASTGQGYALQPQH
TRBV9,ASSGGTGGTKNIQY
TRBV11-2,ASSLGGRLNTEAF
TRBV5-5,ASSLVIAVEVY
TRBV7-2,ASSPRDSYNEKLF
TRBV4-2,ASSHIFRGQGLNTEAF
TRBV5-1,ASSPNEGAGGNTIY
TRBV11-2,ASSLQTTYEQY
TRBV7-2,ASSQKGGTEAF
TRBV6-6,ASSYPGQKYEQY
TRBV19,ASRRVDNEKLF
TRBV5-1,ASSTENTGELF
TRBV2,ASREVKTGGRGYT
TRBV9,ASSVAPGRTYEQY
TRBV28,ASSPPHRGTYQPQH
TRBV7-6,ASSLRVLAGGSTDTQY
TRBV6-1,ASSEPLGVGNTGELF